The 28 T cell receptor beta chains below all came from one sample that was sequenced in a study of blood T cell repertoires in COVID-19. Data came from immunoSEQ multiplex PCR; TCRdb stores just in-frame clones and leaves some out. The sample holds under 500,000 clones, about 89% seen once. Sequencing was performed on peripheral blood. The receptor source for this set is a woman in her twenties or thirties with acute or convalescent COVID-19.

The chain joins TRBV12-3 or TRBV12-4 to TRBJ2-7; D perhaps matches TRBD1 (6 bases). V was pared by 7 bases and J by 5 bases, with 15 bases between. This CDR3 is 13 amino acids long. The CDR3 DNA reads TGTGCCAGCACCACTGGACAGAGCCACGAGCAGTACTTC. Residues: CASTTGQSHEQYF.

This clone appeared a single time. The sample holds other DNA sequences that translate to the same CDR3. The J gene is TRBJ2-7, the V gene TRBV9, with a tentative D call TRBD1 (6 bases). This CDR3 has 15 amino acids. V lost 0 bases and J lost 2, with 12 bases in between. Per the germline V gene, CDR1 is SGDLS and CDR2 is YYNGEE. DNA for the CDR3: TGTGCCAGCAGCGTAGCTCCAGGGGAAACCTACGAGCAGTACTTC. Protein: CASSVAPGETYEQYF. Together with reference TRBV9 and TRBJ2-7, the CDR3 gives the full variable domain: DSGVTQTPKHLITATGQRVTLRCSPRSGDLSVYWYQQSLDQGLQFLIQYYNGEERAKGNILERFSAQQFPDLHSELNLSSLELGDSALYFCASSVAPGETYEQYFGPGTRLTVT.

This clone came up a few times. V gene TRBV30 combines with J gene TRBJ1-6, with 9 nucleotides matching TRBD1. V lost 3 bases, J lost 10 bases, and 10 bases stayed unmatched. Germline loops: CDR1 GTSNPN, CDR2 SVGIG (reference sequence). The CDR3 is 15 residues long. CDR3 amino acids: CAWSTSGQGTSPLHF. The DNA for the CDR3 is TGTGCCTGGAGCACGTCAGGACAGGGGACATCACCCCTCCACTTT. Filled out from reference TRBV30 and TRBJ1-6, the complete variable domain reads SQTIHQWPATLVQPVGSPLSLECTVEGTSNPNLYWYRQAAGRGLQLLFYSVGIGQISSEVPQNLSASRPQDRQFILSSKKLLLSDSGFYLCAWSTSGQGTSPLHFGNGTRLTVT.

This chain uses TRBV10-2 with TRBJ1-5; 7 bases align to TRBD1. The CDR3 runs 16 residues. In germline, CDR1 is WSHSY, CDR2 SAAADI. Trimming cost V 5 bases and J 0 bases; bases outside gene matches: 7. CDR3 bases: TGCGCCAGCAGTTATCCAGGGGGAACTAGCAATCAGCCCCAGCATTTT. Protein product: CASSYPGGTSNQPQHF.

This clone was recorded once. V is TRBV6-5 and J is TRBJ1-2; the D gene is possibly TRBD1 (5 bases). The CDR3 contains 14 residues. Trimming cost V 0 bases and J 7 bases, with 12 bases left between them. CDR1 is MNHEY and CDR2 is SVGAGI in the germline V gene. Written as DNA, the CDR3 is TGTGCCAGCAGTTACTCTCGGGGGGTCGGTGGCTACACCTTC. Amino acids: CASSYSRGVGGYTF.

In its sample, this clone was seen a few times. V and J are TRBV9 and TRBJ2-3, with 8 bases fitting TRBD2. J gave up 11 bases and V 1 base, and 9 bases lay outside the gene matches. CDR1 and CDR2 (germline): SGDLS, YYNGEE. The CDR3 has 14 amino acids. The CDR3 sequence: CASSVQERSGGQYF. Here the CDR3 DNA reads TGTGCCAGCAGCGTACAGGAACGGAGCGGGGGGCAGTATTTT.

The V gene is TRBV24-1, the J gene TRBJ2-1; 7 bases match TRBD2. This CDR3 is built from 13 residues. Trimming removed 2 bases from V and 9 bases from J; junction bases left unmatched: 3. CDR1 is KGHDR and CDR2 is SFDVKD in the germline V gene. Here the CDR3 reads CATSDSGGSEQFF. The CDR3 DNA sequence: TGTGCCACCAGTGATTCCGGCGGGAGTGAGCAGTTCTTC.

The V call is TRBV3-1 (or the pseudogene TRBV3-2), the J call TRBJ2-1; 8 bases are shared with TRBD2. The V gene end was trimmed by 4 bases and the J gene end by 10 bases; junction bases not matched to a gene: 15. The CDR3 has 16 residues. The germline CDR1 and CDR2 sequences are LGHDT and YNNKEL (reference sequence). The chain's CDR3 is CASSLLDYGGAQEQFF. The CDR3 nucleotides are TGTGCCAGCAGCCTGCTTGATTACGGGGGGGCCCAAGAGCAGTTCTTC.

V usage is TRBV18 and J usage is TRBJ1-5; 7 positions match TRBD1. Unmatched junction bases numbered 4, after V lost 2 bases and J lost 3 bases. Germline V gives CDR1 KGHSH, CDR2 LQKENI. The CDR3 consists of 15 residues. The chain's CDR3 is CASSPGQGDNQPQHF. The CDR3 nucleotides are TGTGCCAGCTCACCAGGGCAGGGGGACAATCAGCCCCAGCATTTT. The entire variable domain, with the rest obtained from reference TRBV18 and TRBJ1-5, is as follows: NAGVMQNPRHLVRRRGQEARLRCSPMKGHSHVYWYRQLPEEGLKFMVYLQKENIIDESGMPKERFSAEFPKEGPSILRIQQVVRGDSAAYFCASSPGQGDNQPQHFGDGTRLSIL.

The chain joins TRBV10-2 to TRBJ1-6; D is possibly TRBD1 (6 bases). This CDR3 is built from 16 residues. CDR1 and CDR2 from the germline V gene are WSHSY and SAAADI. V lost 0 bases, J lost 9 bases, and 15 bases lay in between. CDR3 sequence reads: CASSESGATFPSPLHF. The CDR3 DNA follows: TGCGCCAGCAGTGAGTCGGGGGCCACGTTCCCTTCACCCCTCCACTTT.

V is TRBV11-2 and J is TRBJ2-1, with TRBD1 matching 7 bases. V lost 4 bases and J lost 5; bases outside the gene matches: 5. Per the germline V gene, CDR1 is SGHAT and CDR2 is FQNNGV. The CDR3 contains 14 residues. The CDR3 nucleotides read TGTGCCAGCAGCTCTACGAGGGGGCACAATGAGCAGTTCTTC. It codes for CASSSTRGHNEQFF.

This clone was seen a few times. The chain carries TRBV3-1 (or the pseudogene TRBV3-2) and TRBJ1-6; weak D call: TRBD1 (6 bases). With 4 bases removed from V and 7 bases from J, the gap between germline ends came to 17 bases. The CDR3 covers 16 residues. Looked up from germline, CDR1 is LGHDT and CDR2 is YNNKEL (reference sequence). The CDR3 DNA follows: TGTGCCAGCAGCCCCACACAGGGCGGGGGGAATTCACCCCTCCACTTT. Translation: CASSPTQGGGNSPLHF.

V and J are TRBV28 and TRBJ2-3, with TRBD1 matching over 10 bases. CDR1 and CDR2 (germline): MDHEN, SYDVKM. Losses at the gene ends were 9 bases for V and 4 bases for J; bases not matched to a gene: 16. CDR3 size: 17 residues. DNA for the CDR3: TGTGCCAGTCGGGGGAATATCGGGACAGGGGAAGCAGATACGCAGTATTTT. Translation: CASRGNIGTGEADTQYF.

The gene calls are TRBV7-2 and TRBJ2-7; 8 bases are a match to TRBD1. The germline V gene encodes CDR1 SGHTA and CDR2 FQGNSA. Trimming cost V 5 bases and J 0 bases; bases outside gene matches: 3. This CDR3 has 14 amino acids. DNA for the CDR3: TGTGCCAGCAGCCGGACAGGGAGCTCCTACGAGCAGTACTTC. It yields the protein CASSRTGSSYEQYF. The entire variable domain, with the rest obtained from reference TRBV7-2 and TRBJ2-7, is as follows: GAGVSQSPSNKVTEKGKDVELRCDPISGHTALYWYRQSLGQGLEFLIYFQGNSAPDKSGLPSDRFSAERTGGSVSTLTIQRTQQEDSAVYLCASSRTGSSYEQYFGPGTRLTVT.

CDR3 amino acids: CASRTPQGSNQPQHF. The CDR3 DNA is TGTGCCAGCAGGACTCCACAGGGGAGCAATCAGCCCCAGCATTTT. The chain couples TRBV6-5 to TRBJ1-5; TRBD1 matches at 7 bases. Germline V gene sequence: CDR1 MNHEY, CDR2 SVGAGI. CDR3 size: 15 residues. Trimming cost V 6 bases and J 1 base; bases outside gene matches: 6.

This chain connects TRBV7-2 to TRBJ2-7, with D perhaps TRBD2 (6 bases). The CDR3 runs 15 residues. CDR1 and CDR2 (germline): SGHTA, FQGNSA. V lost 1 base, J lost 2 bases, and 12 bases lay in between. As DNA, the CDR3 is TGTGCCAGCAGCTTAGTAGGCGGGGCCACCTACGAGCAGTACTTC. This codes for CASSLVGGATYEQYF.

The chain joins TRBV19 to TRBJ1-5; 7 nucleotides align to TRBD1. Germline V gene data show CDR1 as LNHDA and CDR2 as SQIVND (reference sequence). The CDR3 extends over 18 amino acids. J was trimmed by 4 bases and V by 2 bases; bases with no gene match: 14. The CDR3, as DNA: TGTGCCAGTAGTATAAATCACCGGGACAGCCTTAGGAATCAGCCCCAGCATTTT. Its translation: CASSINHRDSLRNQPQHF.

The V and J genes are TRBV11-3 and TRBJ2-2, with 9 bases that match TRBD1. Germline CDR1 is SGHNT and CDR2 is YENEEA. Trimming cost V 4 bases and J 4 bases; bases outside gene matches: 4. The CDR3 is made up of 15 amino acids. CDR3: CASSSKDRGTGELFF. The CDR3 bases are TGTGCCAGCAGCTCTAAGGACAGGGGCACCGGGGAGCTGTTTTTT. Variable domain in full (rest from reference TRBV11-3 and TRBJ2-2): EAGVVQSPRYKIIEKKQPVAFWCNPISGHNTLYWYLQNLGQGPELLIRYENEEAVDDSQLPKDRFSAERLKGVDSTLKIQPAELGDSAVYLCASSSKDRGTGELFFGEGSRLTVL.

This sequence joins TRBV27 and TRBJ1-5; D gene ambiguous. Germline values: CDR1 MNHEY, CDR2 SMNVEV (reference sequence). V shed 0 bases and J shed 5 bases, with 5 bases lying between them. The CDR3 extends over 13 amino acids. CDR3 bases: TGTGCCAGCAGTTTATCTTCCTATCAGCCCCAGCATTTT. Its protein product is CASSLSSYQPQHF.

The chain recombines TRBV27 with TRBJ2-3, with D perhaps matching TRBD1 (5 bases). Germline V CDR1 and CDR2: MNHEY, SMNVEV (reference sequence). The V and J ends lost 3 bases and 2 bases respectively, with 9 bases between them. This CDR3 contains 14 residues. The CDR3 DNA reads TGTGCCAGCAGTTTGGCAGGGCTCACAGATACGCAGTATTTT. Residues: CASSLAGLTDTQYF.

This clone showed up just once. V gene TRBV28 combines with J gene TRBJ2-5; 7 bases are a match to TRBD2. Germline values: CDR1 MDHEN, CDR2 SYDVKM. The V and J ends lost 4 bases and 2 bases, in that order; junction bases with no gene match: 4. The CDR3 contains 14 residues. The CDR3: CASSSGTKQETQYF. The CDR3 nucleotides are TGTGCCAGCAGTTCCGGGACTAAACAAGAGACCCAGTACTTC.

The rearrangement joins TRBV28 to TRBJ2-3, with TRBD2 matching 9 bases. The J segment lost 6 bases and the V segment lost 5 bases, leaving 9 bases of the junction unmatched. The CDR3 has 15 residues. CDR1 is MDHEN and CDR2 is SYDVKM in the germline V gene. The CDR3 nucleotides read TGTGCCAGCAGTAAGAACCTAGCGGGGTGGGATACGCAGTATTTT. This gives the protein CASSKNLAGWDTQYF.

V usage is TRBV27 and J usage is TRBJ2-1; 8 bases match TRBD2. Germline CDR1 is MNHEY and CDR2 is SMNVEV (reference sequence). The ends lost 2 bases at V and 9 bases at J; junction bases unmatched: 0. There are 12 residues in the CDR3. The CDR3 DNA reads TGTGCCAGCAGTTTAGCGGGGGGTGAGCAGTTCTTC. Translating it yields CASSLAGGEQFF.

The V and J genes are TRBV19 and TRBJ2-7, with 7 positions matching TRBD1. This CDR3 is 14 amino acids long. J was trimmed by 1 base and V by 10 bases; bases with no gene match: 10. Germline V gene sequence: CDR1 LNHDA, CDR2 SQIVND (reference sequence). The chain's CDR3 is CATRRTGPSYEQYF. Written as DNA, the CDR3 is TGTGCCACCAGGAGGACAGGTCCTTCCTACGAGCAGTACTTC.

As DNA, the CDR3 is TGTGCCACCACCAGGGGGAACACCGGGGAGCTGTTTTTT. This gives the protein CATTRGNTGELFF. The gene calls are TRBV24-1 and TRBJ2-2; TRBD1 is a possible D gene (6 bases). The V gene lost 8 bases and the J gene lost 1 base, with 7 bases spanning the gap. CDR1 KGHDR and CDR2 SFDVKD come from the germline V gene. The CDR3 is 13 amino acids.

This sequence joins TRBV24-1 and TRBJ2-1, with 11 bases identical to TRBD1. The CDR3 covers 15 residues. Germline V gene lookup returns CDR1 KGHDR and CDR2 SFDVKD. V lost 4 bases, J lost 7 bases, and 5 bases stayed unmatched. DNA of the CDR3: TGTGCCACCAGTGACCGGGACAGGGGGGCTAATGAGCAGTTCTTC. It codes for CATSDRDRGANEQFF.

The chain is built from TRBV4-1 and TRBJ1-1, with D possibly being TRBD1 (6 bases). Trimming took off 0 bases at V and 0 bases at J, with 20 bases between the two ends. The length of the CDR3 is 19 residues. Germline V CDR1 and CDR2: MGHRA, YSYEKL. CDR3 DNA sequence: TGCGCCAGCAGCCAAGATAGTGACAGGTGGGGGAACATGAACACTGAAGCTTTCTTT. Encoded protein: CASSQDSDRWGNMNTEAFF.

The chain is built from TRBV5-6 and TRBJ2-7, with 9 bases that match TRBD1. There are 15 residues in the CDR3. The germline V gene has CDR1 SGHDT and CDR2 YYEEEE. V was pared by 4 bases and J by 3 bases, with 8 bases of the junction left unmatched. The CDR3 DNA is TGTGCCAGCAGCCTGGCGGGACAGGGCCACTACGAGCAGTACTTC. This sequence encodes CASSLAGQGHYEQYF.